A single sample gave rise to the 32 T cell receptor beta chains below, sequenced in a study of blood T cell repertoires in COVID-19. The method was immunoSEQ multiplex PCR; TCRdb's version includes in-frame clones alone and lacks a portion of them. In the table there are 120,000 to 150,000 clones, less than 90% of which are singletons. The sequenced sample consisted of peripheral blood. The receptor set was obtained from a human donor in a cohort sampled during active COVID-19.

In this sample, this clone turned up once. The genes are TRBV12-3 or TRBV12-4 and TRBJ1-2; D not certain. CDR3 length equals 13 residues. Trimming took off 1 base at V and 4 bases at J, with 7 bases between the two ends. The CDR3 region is CASSLGAGYGYTF. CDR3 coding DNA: TGTGCCAGCAGTTTAGGGGCAGGCTATGGCTACACCTTC.

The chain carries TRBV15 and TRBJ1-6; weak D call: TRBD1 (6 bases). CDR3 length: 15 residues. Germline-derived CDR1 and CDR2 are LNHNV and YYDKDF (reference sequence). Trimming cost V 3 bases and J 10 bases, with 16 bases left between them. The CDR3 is CATSRGAPSTSPLHF. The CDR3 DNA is TGTGCCACCAGCAGGGGGGCCCCCTCAACCTCACCCCTCCACTTT.

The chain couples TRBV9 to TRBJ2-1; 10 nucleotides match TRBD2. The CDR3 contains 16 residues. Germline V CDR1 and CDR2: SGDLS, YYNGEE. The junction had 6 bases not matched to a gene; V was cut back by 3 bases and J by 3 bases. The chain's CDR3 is CASSAPLAGSYNEQFF. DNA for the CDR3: TGTGCCAGCAGCGCCCCACTAGCGGGGAGCTACAATGAGCAGTTCTTC.

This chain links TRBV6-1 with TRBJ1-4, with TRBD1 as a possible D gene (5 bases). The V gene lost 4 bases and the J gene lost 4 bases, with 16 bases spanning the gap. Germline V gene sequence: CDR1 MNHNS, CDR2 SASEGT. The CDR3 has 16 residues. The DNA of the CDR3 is TGTGCCAGCAGTGGAGGACACTTCATTGGTAATGAAAAACTGTTTTTT. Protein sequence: CASSGGHFIGNEKLFF.

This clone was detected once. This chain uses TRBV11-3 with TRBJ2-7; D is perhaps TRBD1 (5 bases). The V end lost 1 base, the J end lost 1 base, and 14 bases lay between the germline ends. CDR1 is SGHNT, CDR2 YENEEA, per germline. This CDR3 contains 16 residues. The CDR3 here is CASSLGTPVYSYEQYF. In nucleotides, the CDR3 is TGTGCCAGCAGCTTAGGGACACCGGTTTATTCCTACGAGCAGTACTTC.

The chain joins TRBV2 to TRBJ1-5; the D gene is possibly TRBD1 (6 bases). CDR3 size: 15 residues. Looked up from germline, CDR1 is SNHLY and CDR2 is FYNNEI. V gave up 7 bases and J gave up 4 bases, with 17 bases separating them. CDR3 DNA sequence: TGTGCCAGCACCTCGGGGGGCGGGGCAAATCAGCCCCAGCATTTT. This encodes CASTSGGGANQPQHF. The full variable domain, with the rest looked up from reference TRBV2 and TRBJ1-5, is EPEVTQTPSHQVTQMGQEVILRCVPISNHLYFYWYRQILGQKVEFLVSFYNNEISEKSEIFDDQFSVERPDGSNFTLKIRSTKLEDSAMYFCASTSGGGANQPQHFGDGTRLSIL.

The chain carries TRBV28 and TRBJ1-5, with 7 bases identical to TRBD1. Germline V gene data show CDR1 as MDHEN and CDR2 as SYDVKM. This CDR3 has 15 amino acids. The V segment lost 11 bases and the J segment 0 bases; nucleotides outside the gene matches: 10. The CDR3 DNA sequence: TGTGCCGGTCAAAGGGACAGCTATAGCAATCAGCCCCAGCATTTT. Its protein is CAGQRDSYSNQPQHF.

CDR3 DNA sequence: TGCGCCAGCAGCTTGGGACAGGGGAGCGTCACTGAAGCTTTCTTT. It specifies CASSLGQGSVTEAFF. The rearrangement links TRBV5-1 to TRBJ1-1, with TRBD1 matching 8 bases. The CDR3 extends over 15 amino acids. The germline V gene encodes CDR1 SGHRS and CDR2 YFSETQ. The V gene end was trimmed by 0 bases and the J gene end by 4 bases; junction bases not matched to a gene: 5.

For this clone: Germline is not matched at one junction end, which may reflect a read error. The CDR3: CASSQGGLAGDTQYF. The CDR3 bases are TGTGCCAGCAGTCAAGGGGGACTAGCGGGGGATACGCAGTATTTT. The V call is TRBV3-1 (or the pseudogene TRBV3-2), the J call TRBJ2-3; TRBD2 aligns across 13 bases. The CDR3 loop spans 15 amino acids. Germline CDR1 LGHDT, CDR2 YNNKEL (reference sequence).

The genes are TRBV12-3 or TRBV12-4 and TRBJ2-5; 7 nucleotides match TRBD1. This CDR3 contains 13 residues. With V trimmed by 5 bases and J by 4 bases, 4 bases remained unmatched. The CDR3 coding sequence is TGTGCCAGCAGTGGTACAGGGGTAGAGACCCAGTACTTC. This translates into CASSGTGVETQYF.

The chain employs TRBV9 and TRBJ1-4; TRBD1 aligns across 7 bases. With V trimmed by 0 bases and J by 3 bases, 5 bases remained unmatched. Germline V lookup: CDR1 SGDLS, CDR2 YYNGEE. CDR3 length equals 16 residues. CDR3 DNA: TGTGCCAGCAGCGTAGGGAGGGGGCAATCTAATGAAAAACTGTTTTTT. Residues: CASSVGRGQSNEKLFF.

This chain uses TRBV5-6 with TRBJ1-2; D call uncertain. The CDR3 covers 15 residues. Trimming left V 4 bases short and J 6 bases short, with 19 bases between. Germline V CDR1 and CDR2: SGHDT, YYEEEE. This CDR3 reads CASSPPGGALDGYTF. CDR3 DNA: TGTGCCAGCAGCCCCCCGGGAGGAGCGCTAGATGGCTACACCTTC.

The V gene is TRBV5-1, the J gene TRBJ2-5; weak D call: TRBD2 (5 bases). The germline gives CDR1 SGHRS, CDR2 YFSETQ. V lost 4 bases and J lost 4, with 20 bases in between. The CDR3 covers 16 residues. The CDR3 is CASSLPTGLAGETQYF. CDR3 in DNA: TGCGCCAGCAGCCTTCCGACGGGGTTGGCAGGAGAGACCCAGTACTTC. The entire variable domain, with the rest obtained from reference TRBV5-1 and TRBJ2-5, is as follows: KAGVTQTPRYLIKTRGQQVTLSCSPISGHRSVSWYQQTPGQGLQFLFEYFSETQRNKGNFPGRFSGRQFSNSRSEMNVSTLELGDSALYLCASSLPTGLAGETQYFGPGTRLLVL.

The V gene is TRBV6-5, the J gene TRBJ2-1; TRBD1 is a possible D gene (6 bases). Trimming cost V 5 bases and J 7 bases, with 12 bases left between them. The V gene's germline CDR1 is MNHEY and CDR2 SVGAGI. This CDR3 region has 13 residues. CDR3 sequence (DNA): TGTGCCAGCAGTAGGACAGCAATAAATGAGCAGTTCTTC. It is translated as CASSRTAINEQFF.

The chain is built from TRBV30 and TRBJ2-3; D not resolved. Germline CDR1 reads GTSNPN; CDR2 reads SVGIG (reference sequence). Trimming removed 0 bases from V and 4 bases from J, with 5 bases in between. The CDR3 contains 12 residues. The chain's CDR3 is CAWSVLSDTQYF. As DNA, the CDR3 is TGTGCCTGGAGTGTACTTTCAGATACGCAGTATTTT.

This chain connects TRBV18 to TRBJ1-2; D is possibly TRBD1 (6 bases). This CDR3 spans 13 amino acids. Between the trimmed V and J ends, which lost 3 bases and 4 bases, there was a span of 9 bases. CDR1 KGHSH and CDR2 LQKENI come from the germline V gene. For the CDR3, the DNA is TGTGCCAGCTCACCGGAAGGGGGCTATGGCTACACCTTC. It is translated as CASSPEGGYGYTF.

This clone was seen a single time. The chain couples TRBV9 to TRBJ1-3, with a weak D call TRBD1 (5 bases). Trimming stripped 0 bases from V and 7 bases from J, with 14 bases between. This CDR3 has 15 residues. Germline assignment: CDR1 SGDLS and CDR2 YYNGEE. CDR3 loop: CASSVDPGGGNTIYF. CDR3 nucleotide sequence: TGTGCCAGCAGCGTAGACCCCGGCGGGGGTAACACCATATATTTT.

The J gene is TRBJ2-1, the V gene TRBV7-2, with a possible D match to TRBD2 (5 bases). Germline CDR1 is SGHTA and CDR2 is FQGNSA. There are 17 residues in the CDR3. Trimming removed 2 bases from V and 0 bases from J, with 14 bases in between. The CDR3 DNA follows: TGTGCCAGCAGCTTATTCCACACACGGGGCTCCTACAATGAGCAGTTCTTC. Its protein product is CASSLFHTRGSYNEQFF.

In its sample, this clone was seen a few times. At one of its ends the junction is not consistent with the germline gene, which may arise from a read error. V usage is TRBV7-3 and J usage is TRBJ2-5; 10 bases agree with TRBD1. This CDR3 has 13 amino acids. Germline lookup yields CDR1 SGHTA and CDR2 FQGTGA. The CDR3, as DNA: TGTGCCAGCAGCCTAGGGACAGGGGAGAGCCAGTACTTC. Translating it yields CASSLGTGESQYF.

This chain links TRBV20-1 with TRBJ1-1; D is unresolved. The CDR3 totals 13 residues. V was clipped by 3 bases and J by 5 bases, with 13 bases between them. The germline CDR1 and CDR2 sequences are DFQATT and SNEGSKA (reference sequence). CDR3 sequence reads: CSASRSGGTEAFF. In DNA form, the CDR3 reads TGCAGTGCTAGTCGGTCAGGAGGGACTGAAGCTTTCTTT.

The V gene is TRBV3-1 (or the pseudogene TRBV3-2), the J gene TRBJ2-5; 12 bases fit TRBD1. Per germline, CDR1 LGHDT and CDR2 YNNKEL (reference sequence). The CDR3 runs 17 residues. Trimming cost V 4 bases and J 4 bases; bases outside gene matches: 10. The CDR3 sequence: CASSPSGQGARGETQYF. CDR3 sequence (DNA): TGTGCCAGCAGCCCTTCGGGACAGGGGGCTCGAGGAGAGACCCAGTACTTC.

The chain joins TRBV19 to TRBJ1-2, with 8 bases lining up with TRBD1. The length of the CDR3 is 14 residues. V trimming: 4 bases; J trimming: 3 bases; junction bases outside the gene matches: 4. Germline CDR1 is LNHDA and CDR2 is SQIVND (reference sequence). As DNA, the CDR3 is TGTGCCAGTAGTAGGGCAGGGGGCGACTATGGCTACACCTTC. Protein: CASSRAGGDYGYTF. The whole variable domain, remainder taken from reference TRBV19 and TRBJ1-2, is DGGITQSPKYLFRKEGQNVTLSCEQNLNHDAMYWYRQDPGQGLRLIYYSQIVNDFQKGDIAEGYSVSREKKESFPLTVTSAQKNPTAFYLCASSRAGGDYGYTFGSGTRLTVV.

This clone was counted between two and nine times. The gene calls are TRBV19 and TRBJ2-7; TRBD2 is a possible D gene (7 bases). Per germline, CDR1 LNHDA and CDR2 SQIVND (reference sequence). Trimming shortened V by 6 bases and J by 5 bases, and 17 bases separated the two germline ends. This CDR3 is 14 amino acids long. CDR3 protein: CASRPGGGGHEQYF. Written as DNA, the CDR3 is TGTGCCAGTAGGCCTGGGGGCGGGGGTCACGAGCAGTACTTC.

The CDR3 spells CASSQDLPGNEKLFF. The CDR3 DNA reads as TGTGCCAGCAGCCAAGATCTACCGGGTAACGAAAAACTGTTTTTT. This chain uses TRBV4-2 with TRBJ1-4; D is unresolved. Germline V lookup: CDR1 LGHNA, CDR2 YNFKEQ. Trimming shortened V by 0 bases and J by 8 bases, and 13 bases separated the two germline ends. This CDR3 comprises 15 residues.

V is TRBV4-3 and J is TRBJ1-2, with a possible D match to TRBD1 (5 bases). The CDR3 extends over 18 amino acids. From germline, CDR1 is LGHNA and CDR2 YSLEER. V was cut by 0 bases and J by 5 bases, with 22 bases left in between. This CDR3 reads CASSQEVAGGGIWYGYTF. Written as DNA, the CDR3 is TGCGCCAGCAGCCAAGAGGTGGCAGGCGGGGGGATTTGGTATGGCTACACCTTC.

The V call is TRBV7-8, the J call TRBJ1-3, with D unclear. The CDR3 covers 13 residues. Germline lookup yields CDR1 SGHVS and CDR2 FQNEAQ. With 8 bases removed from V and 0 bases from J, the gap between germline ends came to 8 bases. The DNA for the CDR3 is TGTGCCAGCCGGTCCCACTCTGGAAACACCATATATTTT. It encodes CASRSHSGNTIYF.

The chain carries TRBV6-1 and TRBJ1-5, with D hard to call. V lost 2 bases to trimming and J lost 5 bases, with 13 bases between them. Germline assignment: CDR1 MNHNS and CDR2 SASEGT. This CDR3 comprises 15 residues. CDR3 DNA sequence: TGTGCCAGCAGTGAACCGACTGTGAGCTATCAGCCCCAGCATTTT. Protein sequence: CASSEPTVSYQPQHF.

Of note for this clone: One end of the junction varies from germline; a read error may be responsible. CDR3 sequence reads: CASSLGGGPGPF. CDR3 bases: TGTGCCAGCAGTTTAGGGGGGGGCCCCGGCCCCTTT. This chain uses TRBV12-3 or TRBV12-4 with TRBJ2-3; a possible D gene is TRBD2 (7 bases). The length of the CDR3 is 12 residues.

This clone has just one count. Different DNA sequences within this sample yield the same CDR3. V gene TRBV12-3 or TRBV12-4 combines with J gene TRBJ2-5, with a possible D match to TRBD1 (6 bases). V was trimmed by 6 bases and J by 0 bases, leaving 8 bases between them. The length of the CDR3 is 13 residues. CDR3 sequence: CASRRDNQETQYF. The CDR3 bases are TGTGCCAGCAGACGGGACAACCAAGAGACCCAGTACTTC.

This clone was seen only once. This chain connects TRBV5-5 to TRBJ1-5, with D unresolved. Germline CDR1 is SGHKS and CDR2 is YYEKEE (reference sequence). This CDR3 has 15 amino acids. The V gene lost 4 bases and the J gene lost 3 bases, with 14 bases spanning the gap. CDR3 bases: TGTGCCAGCAGCCGTGAAGCTACTTCCAATCAGCCCCAGCATTTT. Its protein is CASSREATSNQPQHF.

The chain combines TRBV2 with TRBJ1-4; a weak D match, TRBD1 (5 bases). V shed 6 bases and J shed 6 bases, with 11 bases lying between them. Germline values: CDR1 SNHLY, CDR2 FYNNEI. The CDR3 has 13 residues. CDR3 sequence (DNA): TGTGCCAGCAGGTCAGGGATACATGAAAAACTGTTTTTT. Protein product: CASRSGIHEKLFF.

As DNA, the CDR3 is TGCGCCAGCAGCCAAGCCGGGGGTCGGACAGATACGCAGTATTTT. It specifies CASSQAGGRTDTQYF. V gene TRBV4-3 combines with J gene TRBJ2-3, with D possibly TRBD2 on 6 matching bases. CDR3 size: 15 residues. The germline CDR1 and CDR2 sequences are LGHNA and YSLEER. Trimming removed 1 base at V and 3 bases at J, with 11 bases between.